These 15 T cell receptor beta chains came from one sample sequenced in a study of OX40 agonist ivuxolimab in advanced cancers. Some clones are missing from TCRdb's copy, which holds only in-frame ones; the method was immunoSEQ multiplex PCR. The data contain roughly 49,000 clones, roughly 86% of them singletons. The sample here was CD4+ or CD8+ T cells sorted from blood, taken in a trial of the OX40 agonist ivuxolimab. Receptors originate from an adult with an advanced solid tumor such as melanoma, head and neck, liver or kidney cancer.

Here the CDR3 reads CASSSGRQETQYF. For the CDR3, the DNA is TGTGCCAGCAGTTCGGGACGACAAGAGACCCAGTACTTC. The chain links TRBV27 to TRBJ2-5, with D possibly called TRBD1 or TRBD2 (5 bases each). The CDR3 runs 13 residues. V gave up 4 bases and J gave up 2 bases, with 8 bases separating them. The V gene's germline CDR1 is MNHEY and CDR2 SMNVEV (reference sequence).

The J gene is TRBJ2-7, the V gene TRBV4-2, with 12 bases that match TRBD2. The V and J ends lost 1 base and 6 bases, in that order; junction bases with no gene match: 7. From germline, CDR1 is LGHNA and CDR2 YNFKEQ. The CDR3 is made up of 16 amino acids. CDR3 sequence reads: CASSQALTSGSLEQYF. DNA for the CDR3: TGTGCCAGCAGCCAAGCGTTGACTAGCGGGAGTCTCGAGCAGTACTTC.

This clone was observed a single time. V and J are TRBV29-1 and TRBJ2-2, with 7 nucleotides matching TRBD2. Germline assignment: CDR1 SQVTM and CDR2 ANQGSEA. The CDR3 totals 15 residues. With V trimmed by 3 bases and J by 2 bases, 6 bases remained unmatched. The CDR3 DNA is TGCAGCGTTGAGACCGGACTAGATAACACCGGGGAGCTGTTTTTT. Amino acids: CSVETGLDNTGELFF.

This clone was observed a handful of times. This chain links TRBV7-2 with TRBJ2-7, with 8 bases fitting TRBD2. The CDR3 is 17 residues long. Looked up from germline, CDR1 is SGHTA and CDR2 is FQGNSA. The J segment lost 3 bases and the V segment lost 5 bases, leaving 15 bases of the junction unmatched. CDR3 amino acids: CASSPRGTRRDYYEQYF. DNA for the CDR3: TGTGCCAGCAGCCCCCGAGGGACTAGGCGGGATTACTACGAGCAGTACTTC.

This sequence joins TRBV28 and TRBJ1-4, with TRBD1 matching 10 bases. After removal of 6 bases from V and 5 bases from J, the junction contained 6 bases not matched to a gene. Germline V lookup: CDR1 MDHEN, CDR2 SYDVKM. The CDR3 consists of 15 residues. The CDR3 bases are TGTGCCAGCAGCCTCCGGGACAGGGGAAATGAAAAACTGTTTTTT. Translation gives CASSLRDRGNEKLFF.

The rearrangement links TRBV6-1 to TRBJ1-4, with D tentatively TRBD1 (5 bases). Germline V gene sequence: CDR1 MNHNS, CDR2 SASEGT. The V gene lost 3 bases and the J gene lost 8 bases, with 13 bases spanning the gap. The CDR3 is 14 amino acids. CDR3 protein: CASSDGGTYEKLFF. The CDR3 nucleotides read TGTGCCAGCAGTGATGGAGGGACGTACGAAAAACTGTTTTTT.

The genes are TRBV18 and TRBJ2-7; the D gene could be TRBD1 or TRBD2 (5 bases each). The CDR3 runs 14 residues. V was trimmed by 2 bases and J by 5 bases, leaving 13 bases between them. CDR1 is KGHSH, CDR2 LQKENI, per germline. As DNA, the CDR3 is TGTGCCAGCTCACCAGGTTACGGGACGGACGAGCAGTACTTC. Translated: CASSPGYGTDEQYF. The whole variable domain, filled in from reference TRBV18 and TRBJ2-7, reads NAGVMQNPRHLVRRRGQEARLRCSPMKGHSHVYWYRQLPEEGLKFMVYLQKENIIDESGMPKERFSAEFPKEGPSILRIQQVVRGDSAAYFCASSPGYGTDEQYFGPGTRLTVT.

The rearrangement joins TRBV9 to TRBJ1-2; possibly TRBD1 for D (5 bases). CDR3 length: 15 residues. Trimming cost V 4 bases and J 10 bases, with 23 bases left between them. The V gene's germline CDR1 is SGDLS and CDR2 YYNGEE. As DNA, the CDR3 is TGTGCCAGCAGCCCGATGGTTTTGGGGCCAGAATACTACACCTTC. Its protein is CASSPMVLGPEYYTF.

In its sample, this clone was seen a few times. The chain has TRBV20-1 and TRBJ2-7, with 8 bases identical to TRBD1. With V trimmed by 5 bases and J by 6 bases, 0 bases remained unmatched. The V gene's germline CDR1 is DFQATT and CDR2 SNEGSKA (reference sequence). This CDR3 spans 10 amino acids. The CDR3 bases are TGCAGTGCTCAGGGGGCCGAGCAGTACTTC. It translates to CSAQGAEQYF.

The chain is built from TRBV2 and TRBJ2-3; D is undetermined. The CDR3 totals 13 residues. With 3 bases removed from V and 3 bases from J, the gap between germline ends came to 7 bases. Germline loops: CDR1 SNHLY, CDR2 FYNNEI. The CDR3 sequence: CASSDVGTDTQYF. CDR3 nucleotides: TGTGCCAGCAGTGACGTGGGGACAGATACGCAGTATTTT.

The chain uses TRBV19 and TRBJ1-3, with a weak D call TRBD1 (6 bases). Trimming pared 5 bases from V and 0 bases from J, leaving 17 bases between. Germline loops: CDR1 LNHDA, CDR2 SQIVND (reference sequence). The CDR3 totals 17 residues. CDR3 DNA: TGTGCCAGTAGTTCACAGGGCCGGGGGAGCTCTGGAAACACCATATATTTT. Its translation is CASSSQGRGSSGNTIYF.

This chain's CDR3 is CASSPDTYEQYF. The CDR3 DNA is TGTGCCAGCAGCCCTGACACTTACGAGCAGTACTTC. The rearrangement uses TRBV28 and TRBJ2-7; D gene uncertain. The CDR3 has 12 amino acids. CDR1 is MDHEN, CDR2 SYDVKM, per germline. Trimming shortened V by 6 bases and J by 4 bases, and 10 bases separated the two germline ends. The full variable domain, completed using reference TRBV28 and TRBJ2-7, is DVKVTQSSRYLVKRTGEKVFLECVQDMDHENMFWYRQDPGLGLRLIYFSYDVKMKEKGDIPEGYSVSREKKERFSLILESASTNQTSMYLCASSPDTYEQYFGPGTRLTVT.

V usage is TRBV7-2 and J usage is TRBJ2-6; 7 bases line up with TRBD1. The ends lost 5 bases at V and 0 bases at J; junction bases unmatched: 1. Germline-derived CDR1 and CDR2 are SGHTA and FQGNSA. The CDR3 is made up of 15 amino acids. CDR3 nucleotide sequence: TGTGCCAGCAGCCGGGACAGCTCTGGGGCCAACGTCCTGACTTTC. Its translation is CASSRDSSGANVLTF.

The chain combines TRBV7-2 with TRBJ2-3; TRBD2 matches 7 bases. Germline values: CDR1 SGHTA, CDR2 FQGNSA. This CDR3 spans 15 amino acids. J gave up 1 base and V 5 bases, and 6 bases lay outside the gene matches. The CDR3 nucleotides are TGTGCCAGCAGCCCCGCGGCGGGAGGCACAGATACGCAGTATTTT. It translates to CASSPAAGGTDTQYF.

This rearrangement joins TRBV27 to TRBJ2-7; 7 bases agree with TRBD2. The CDR3 covers 16 residues. In germline, CDR1 is MNHEY, CDR2 SMNVEV (reference sequence). V gave up 4 bases and J gave up 5 bases; unmatched junction bases: 14. CDR3 protein: CASSSPGWGGHDEQYF. In nucleotides, the CDR3 is TGTGCCAGCAGTTCACCAGGATGGGGAGGGCACGACGAGCAGTACTTC.